Sequencing of this T cell receptor (beta chain) was carried out in a study of vaccination and CD4 T cells after COVID-19. The wider study: Researchers treated control cultures with a CEFX pool, an HIV-1 Nef pool, or no peptide.

Study outcomes and limitations: A relatively small number of convalescent patients were studied, and no early post-infection timepoints were included.

The germline V and J ends were trimmed by 5 bases and 0 bases, with 11 bases remaining between them. In germline, CDR1 is MNHEY, CDR2 SMNVEV (reference sequence). This CDR3 has 15 amino acids. This clonotype was seen a few times. Its target is unknown. Sequencing of the DNA from cultured CD4+ T cells was carried out with the Oncomine TCR Beta short-read assay. TCRdb passed the PCR reads through MiXCR, listing each CDR3 protein once. The data contain around 19,000 distinct CDR3 sequences, under 55% of them singletons. Indicated treatment: roughly 10-day PBMC culture with coronavirus spike peptide pools or control peptides (ViraFEST assay). Antigen-specific T cells were expanded with peptide pools by ViraFEST, and TCRs were then sequenced.

The sequence was collected from a human donor who had recovered from COVID-19. The chain is built from TRBV27 and TRBJ1-5, with D possibly matching TRBD1 (5 bases). The sequenced sample was CD4+ T cells from blood, cultured in vitro, obtained before SARS-CoV-2 vaccination. The CDR3 DNA reads TGTGCCAGCAGTCCCAGGGTGGTTAGCAATCAGCCCCAGCATTTT. Its protein product is CASSPRVVSNQPQHF.